These T cell receptor beta chains were read from a single sample in a study of naive and memory T cell subsets. TCRdb reprocessed the UMI-ligation and nested PCR reads via MiXCR and lists one record per CDR3 protein. The table lists around 110,000 distinct CDR3 sequences, 35% to 45% of them singletons. Specimen: central memory CD4+ T cells from blood. These receptors were taken from a human donor in good health. CDR3s include the opening cysteine and the closing phenylalanine or tryptophan. D genes are given only for firm matches. Where a row states a size, it is once, few, many or the class of an expanded clone; other rows omit it.

v_call	clone_size	j_call	d_call	cdr3_nt	cdr3_aa
TRBV6-5	-	TRBJ1-1	-	TGTGCCAGCAGGCCCGAATACAGATACCAAGCTTTCTTT	CASRPEYRYQAFF
TRBV11-2	many	TRBJ2-1	TRBD1	TGTGCCAGCAGAGGGACAGGGAGCTCCTACAATGAGCAGTTCTTC	CASRGTGSSYNEQFF
TRBV4-3	many	TRBJ2-1	-	TGCGCCAGCAGCCAAGATCTGGGGAGCGAGCAGTTCTTC	CASSQDLGSEQFF
TRBV6-6	-	TRBJ2-3	TRBD1	TGTGCCGGGACCAGGGGGAACACAGATACGCAGTATTTT	CAGTRGNTDTQYF
TRBV27	-	TRBJ2-7	TRBD1	TGTGCCAGCAGTATCCGACAGGGGCCCACCTACGAGCAGTACTTC	CASSIRQGPTYEQYF
TRBV5-5	-	TRBJ2-3	-	TGTGCCAGCAGCACAATGACAGCTAGCACAGATACGCAGTATTTT	CASSTMTASTDTQYF
TRBV29-1	-	TRBJ2-3	-	TGCAGCGAGGCGTACGGGACAAGCACAGATACGCAGTATTTT	CSEAYGTSTDTQYF
TRBV30	-	TRBJ2-1	-	TGTGCCTGGCGCTCCTACAATGAGCAGTTCTTC	CAWRSYNEQFF
TRBV19	-	TRBJ2-1	-	TGTGCCAGTAGCCGTATACCCCAAAGCTCCTACAATGAGCAGTTCTTC	CASSRIPQSSYNEQFF
TRBV6-2/TRBV6-3	few	TRBJ1-5	-	TGTGCCAGCAGTATAACCACATCTCGGGGACTCACTAGCAATCAGCCCCAGCATTTT	CASSITTSRGLTSNQPQHF
TRBV7-8	-	TRBJ2-7	-	TGTGCCAGCAGCCCAAGGTCCCCCTACGAGCAGTACTTC	CASSPRSPYEQYF
TRBV6-5	-	TRBJ1-4	TRBD1	TGTGCCAGCAGTTACCTCCGACAGGGCGGTCGTGAAAAACTGTTTTTT	CASSYLRQGGREKLFF
TRBV9	-	TRBJ2-7	TRBD2	TGTGCCAGCAGCGTAGAGGTAGCGGGCGGCGGGGAGCAGTACTTC	CASSVEVAGGGEQYF
TRBV19	-	TRBJ1-5	-	TGTGCCAGTACCGGACAGAGGTCTCAGCCCCAGCATTTT	CASTGQRSQPQHF
TRBV12-3/TRBV12-4	-	TRBJ1-1	TRBD1	TGTGCCAGCAGTCTCCTCCGGGGACAGACGAAAGCTTTCTTT	CASSLLRGQTKAFF
TRBV10-2	few	TRBJ2-4	-	TGCGCCAGCAGCATATATGAACAGGGCAAAAACATTCAGTACTTC	CASSIYEQGKNIQYF
TRBV5-1	few	TRBJ2-1	TRBD2	TGCGCCAGCAGCTCTGGGACTAGCGGGAAAGAGCAGTTCTTC	CASSSGTSGKEQFF
TRBV27	many	TRBJ2-1	TRBD2	TGTGCCAGCAGTTTACGGGCACTAGCGGGGTCCTACAATGAGCAGTTCTTC	CASSLRALAGSYNEQFF
TRBV20-1	few	TRBJ2-3	TRBD1	TGCAGTGCTAGTAAGACAGGGGGCACAGATACGCAGTATTTT	CSASKTGGTDTQYF
TRBV3-1	-	TRBJ2-5	-	TGTGCCAGCAGCCGCCCAACAGGGAGGGAGGAGACCCAGTACTTC	CASSRPTGREETQYF
TRBV4-3	-	TRBJ1-2	-	TGCGCCAGCAGCCAAGGTCCAGGCTATGGCTACACCTTC	CASSQGPGYGYTF